This T cell receptor (beta chain) was captured in a study of blood T cell repertoires in COVID-19. The authors' processing: The assay estimated nucleated cells by amplifying reference gene primers. The data were produced by immunoSEQ multiplex PCR, yet TCRdb's version contains in-frame clones alone and is incomplete. V, J and clone size are those of that table, while D and trimming were read from the DNA. This sample has hundreds of thousands of clones, with more than 75% found just once. Between the trimmed V and J ends, which lost 6 bases and 4 bases, there was a span of 12 bases. In germline, CDR1 is SGHTA, CDR2 FQGNSA. The CDR3 consists of 13 residues.

The specimen sequenced was PBMCs or T cells enriched from blood (not recorded which). The clonotype was recovered from a woman aged 25-40 years who had recovered from COVID-19. The gene calls are TRBV7-2 and TRBJ1-2; perhaps TRBD1 as D (6 bases). This chain's CDR3 is CASSHDRSYGYTF. CDR3 coding DNA: TGTGCCAGCAGTCATGACAGGAGCTATGGCTACACCTTC.